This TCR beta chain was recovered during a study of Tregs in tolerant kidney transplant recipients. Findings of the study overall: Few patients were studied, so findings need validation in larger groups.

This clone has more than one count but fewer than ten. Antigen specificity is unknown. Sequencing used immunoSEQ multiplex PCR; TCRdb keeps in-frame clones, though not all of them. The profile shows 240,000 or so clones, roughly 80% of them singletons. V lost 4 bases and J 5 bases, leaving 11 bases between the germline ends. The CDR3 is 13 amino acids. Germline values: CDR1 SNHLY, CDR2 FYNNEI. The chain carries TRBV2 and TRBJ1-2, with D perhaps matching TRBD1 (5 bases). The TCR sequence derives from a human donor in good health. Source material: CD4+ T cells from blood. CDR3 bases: TGTGCCAGCAGTGTGGGACCGAGATATGGCTACACCTTC. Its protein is CASSVGPRYGYTF. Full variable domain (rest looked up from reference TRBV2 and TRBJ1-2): EPEVTQTPSHQVTQMGQEVILRCVPISNHLYFYWYRQILGQKVEFLVSFYNNEISEKSEIFDDQFSVERPDGSNFTLKIRSTKLEDSAMYFCASSVGPRYGYTFGSGTRLTVV.